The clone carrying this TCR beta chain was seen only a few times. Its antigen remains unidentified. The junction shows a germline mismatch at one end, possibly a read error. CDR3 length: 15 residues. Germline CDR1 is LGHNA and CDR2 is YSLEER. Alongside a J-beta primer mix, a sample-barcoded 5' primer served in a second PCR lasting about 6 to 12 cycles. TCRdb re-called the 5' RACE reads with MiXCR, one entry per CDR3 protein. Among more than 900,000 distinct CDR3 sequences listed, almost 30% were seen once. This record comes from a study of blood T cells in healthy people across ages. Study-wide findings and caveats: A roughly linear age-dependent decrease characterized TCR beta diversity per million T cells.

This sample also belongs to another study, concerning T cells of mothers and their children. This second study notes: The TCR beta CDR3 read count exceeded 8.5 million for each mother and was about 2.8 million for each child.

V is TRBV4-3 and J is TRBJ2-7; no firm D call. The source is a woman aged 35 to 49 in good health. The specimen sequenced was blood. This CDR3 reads CASSQEAESSYEQYF. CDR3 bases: TGCGCCAGCAGTCAAGAGGCGGAGAGCTCCTACGAGCAGTACTTC.